A single count supports the clone carrying this T cell receptor (beta chain). Its target is unknown. In germline, CDR1 is LGHNA, CDR2 YNFKEQ. V dropped 1 base and J dropped 5; count of bases not matched to a gene: 9. The CDR3 loop spans 16 amino acids. This sample is part of a study of T cell responses to AZD1222 COVID-19 vaccine. Findings and limits, study-wide: Unmutated variant regions are reportedly the target of nearly half of TCRs that are spike-specific.

This table comes from immunoSEQ multiplex PCR, and its TCRdb copy is limited to in-frame clones, with some not included. This repertoire shows some 120,000 clones, approximately 85% found once; its top ten account for about 1.5%. The specimen comprised peripheral blood, sampled on day 0 of AZD1222 vaccination. The receptor comes from an adult in good health. The gene calls are TRBV4-2 and TRBJ2-7; 9 nucleotides match TRBD2. The CDR3 region is CASSQGVAGELHEQYF. CDR3 nucleotides: TGTGCCAGCAGCCAAGGGGTAGCGGGGGAGTTGCACGAGCAGTACTTC.